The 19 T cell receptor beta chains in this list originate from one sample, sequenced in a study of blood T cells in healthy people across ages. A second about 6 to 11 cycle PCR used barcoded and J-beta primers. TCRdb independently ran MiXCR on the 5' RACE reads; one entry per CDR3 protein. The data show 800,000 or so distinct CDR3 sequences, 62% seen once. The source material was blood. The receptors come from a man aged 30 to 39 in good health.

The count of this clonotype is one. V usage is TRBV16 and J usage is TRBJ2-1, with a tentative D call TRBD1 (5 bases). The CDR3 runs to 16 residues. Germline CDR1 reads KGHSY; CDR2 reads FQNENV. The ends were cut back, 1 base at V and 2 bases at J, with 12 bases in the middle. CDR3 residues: CASSQWGRKAYNEQFF. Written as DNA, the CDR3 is TGTGCCAGCAGCCAATGGGGCAGGAAGGCCTACAATGAGCAGTTCTTC.

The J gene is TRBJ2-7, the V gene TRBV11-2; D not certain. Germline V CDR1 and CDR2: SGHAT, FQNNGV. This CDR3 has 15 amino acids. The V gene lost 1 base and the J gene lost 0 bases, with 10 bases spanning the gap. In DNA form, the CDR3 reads TGTGCCAGCAGCTTAGGTTCTACAGTCTCCTACGAGCAGTACTTC. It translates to CASSLGSTVSYEQYF. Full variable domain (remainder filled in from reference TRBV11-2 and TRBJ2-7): EAGVAQSPRYKIIEKRQSVAFWCNPISGHATLYWYQQILGQGPKLLIQFQNNGVVDDSQLPKDRFSAERLKGVDSTLKIQPAKLEDSAVYLCASSLGSTVSYEQYFGPGTRLTVT.

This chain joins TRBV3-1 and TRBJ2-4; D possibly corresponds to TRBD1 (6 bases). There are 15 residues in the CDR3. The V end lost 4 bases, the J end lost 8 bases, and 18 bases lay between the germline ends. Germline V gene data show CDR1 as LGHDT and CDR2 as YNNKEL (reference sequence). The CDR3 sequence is CASSRTQGWSDIQYF. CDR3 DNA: TGTGCCAGCAGCCGCACACAGGGATGGTCGGACATTCAGTACTTC.

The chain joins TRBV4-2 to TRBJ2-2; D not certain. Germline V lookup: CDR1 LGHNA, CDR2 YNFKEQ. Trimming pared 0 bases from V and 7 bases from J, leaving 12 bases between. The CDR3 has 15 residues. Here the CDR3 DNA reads TGTGCCAGCAGCCAAGAAGTCGATGTGATCGGGGAGCTGTTTTTT. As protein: CASSQEVDVIGELFF.

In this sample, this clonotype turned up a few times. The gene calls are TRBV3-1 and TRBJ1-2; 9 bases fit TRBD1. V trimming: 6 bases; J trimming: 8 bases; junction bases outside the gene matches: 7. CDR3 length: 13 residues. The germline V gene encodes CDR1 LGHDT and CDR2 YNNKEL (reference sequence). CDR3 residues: CASRPGQGEGYTF. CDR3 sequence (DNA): TGTGCCAGCAGACCGGGACAGGGAGAAGGCTACACCTTC.

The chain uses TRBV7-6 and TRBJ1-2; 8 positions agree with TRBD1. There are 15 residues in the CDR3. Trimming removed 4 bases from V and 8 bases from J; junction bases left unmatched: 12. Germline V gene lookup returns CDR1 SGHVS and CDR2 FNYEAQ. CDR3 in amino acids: CASSSGGADLQGYTF. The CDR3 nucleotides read TGTGCCAGCAGCTCAGGGGGCGCTGATCTCCAAGGCTACACCTTC.

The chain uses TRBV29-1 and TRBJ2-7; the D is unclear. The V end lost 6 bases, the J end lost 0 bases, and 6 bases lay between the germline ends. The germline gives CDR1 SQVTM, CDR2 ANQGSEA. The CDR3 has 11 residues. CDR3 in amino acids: CSVRDSYEQYF. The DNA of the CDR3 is TGCAGCGTCCGCGACTCCTACGAGCAGTACTTC.

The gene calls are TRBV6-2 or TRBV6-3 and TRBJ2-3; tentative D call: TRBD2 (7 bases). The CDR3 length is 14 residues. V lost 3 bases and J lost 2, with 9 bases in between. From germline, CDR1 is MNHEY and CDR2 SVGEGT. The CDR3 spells CASSYGGATDTQYF. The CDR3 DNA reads TGTGCCAGCAGTTATGGGGGGGCCACAGATACGCAGTATTTT.

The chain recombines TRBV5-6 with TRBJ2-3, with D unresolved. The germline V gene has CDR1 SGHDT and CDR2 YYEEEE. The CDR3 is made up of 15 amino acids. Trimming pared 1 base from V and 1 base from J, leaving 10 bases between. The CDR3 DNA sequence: TGTGCCAGCAGCTTGTCCGCGTGGGGCACAGATACGCAGTATTTT. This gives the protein CASSLSAWGTDTQYF.

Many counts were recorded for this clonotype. As DNA, the CDR3 is TGCAGTGCTAGAGTGGGACTAGTCTCACCCGAGCAGTACTTC. As protein: CSARVGLVSPEQYF. V gene TRBV20-1 combines with J gene TRBJ2-7; 8 nucleotides agree with TRBD2. V gave up 1 base and J gave up 6 bases; unmatched junction bases: 8. Germline V gene lookup returns CDR1 DFQATT and CDR2 SNEGSKA (reference sequence). This CDR3 is 14 amino acids long.

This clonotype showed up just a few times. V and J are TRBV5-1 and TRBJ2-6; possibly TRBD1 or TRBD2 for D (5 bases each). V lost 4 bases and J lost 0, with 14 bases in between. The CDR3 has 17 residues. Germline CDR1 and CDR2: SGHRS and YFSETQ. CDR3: CASSTGPGVSGANVLTF. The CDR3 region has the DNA TGCGCCAGCAGCACGGGACCCGGGGTCTCTGGGGCCAACGTCCTGACTTTC.

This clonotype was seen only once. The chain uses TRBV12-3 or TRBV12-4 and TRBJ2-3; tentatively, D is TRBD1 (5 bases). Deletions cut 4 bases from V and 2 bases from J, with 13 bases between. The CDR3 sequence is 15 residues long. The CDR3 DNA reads TGTGCCAGCAGTTCCGACAGCTATGACACAGATACGCAGTATTTT. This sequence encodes CASSSDSYDTDTQYF.

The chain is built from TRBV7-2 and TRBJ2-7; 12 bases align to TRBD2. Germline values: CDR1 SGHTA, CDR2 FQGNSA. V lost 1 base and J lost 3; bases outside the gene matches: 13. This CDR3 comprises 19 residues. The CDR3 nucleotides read TGTGCCAGCAGCTTAGGACTCCTTAGACTAGCGGGGGCTCACTACGAGCAGTACTTC. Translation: CASSLGLLRLAGAHYEQYF.

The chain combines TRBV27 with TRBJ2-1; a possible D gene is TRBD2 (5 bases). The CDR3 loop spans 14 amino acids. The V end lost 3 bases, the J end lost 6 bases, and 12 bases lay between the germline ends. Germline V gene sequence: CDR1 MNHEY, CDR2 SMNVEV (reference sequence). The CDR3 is CASSFSLAVNEQFF. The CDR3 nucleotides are TGTGCCAGCAGTTTTAGCCTAGCCGTCAATGAGCAGTTCTTC.

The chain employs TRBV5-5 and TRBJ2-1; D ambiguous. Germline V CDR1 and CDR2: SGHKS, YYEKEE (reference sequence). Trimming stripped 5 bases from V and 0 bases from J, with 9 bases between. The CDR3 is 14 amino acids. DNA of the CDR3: TGTGCCAGCAGTGCTCCAAACTCCTACAATGAGCAGTTCTTC. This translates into CASSAPNSYNEQFF.

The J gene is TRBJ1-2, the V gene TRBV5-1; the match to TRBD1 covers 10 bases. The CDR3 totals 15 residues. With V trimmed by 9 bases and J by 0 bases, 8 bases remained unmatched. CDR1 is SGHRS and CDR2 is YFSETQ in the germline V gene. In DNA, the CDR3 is TGCGCCACCGGAACGGGACAGGGGCCTAACTATGGCTACACCTTC. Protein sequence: CATGTGQGPNYGYTF. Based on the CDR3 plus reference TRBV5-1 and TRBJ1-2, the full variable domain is KAGVTQTPRYLIKTRGQQVTLSCSPISGHRSVSWYQQTPGQGLQFLFEYFSETQRNKGNFPGRFSGRQFSNSRSEMNVSTLELGDSALYLCATGTGQGPNYGYTFGSGTRLTVV.

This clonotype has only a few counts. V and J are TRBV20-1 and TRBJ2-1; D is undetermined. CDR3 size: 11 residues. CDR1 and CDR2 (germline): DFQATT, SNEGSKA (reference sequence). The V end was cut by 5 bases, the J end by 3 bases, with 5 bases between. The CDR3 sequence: CSAPDYNEQFF. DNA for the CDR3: TGCAGTGCTCCGGACTACAATGAGCAGTTCTTC.

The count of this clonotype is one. The CDR3 nucleotides read TGTGCCAGCCCGCCGACAGAGCCCTCCTACGAGCAGTACTTC. It translates to CASPPTEPSYEQYF. The V gene is TRBV18, the J gene TRBJ2-7; D is perhaps TRBD1 (5 bases). This CDR3 has 14 residues. Trimming took off 8 bases at V and 0 bases at J, with 14 bases between the two ends. CDR1 KGHSH and CDR2 LQKENI come from the germline V gene.

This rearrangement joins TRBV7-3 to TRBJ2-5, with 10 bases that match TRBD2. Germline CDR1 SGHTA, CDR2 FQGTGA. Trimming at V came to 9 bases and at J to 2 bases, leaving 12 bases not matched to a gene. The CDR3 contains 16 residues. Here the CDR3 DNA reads TGTGCCAGAGTCCCTTCGGATAGCGGGGGGCAAGAGACCCAGTACTTC. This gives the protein CARVPSDSGGQETQYF.